A selection of T cell receptor beta chains follows, all from one sample in a study of cytomegalovirus exposure and HLA in healthy donors. Sequencing was performed with immunoSEQ multiplex PCR; in TCRdb, only in-frame clones are kept and a portion is missing. Among roughly 200,000 clones listed, nearly 80% were seen once. Sequencing input: PBMCs. Every receptor here comes from a female donor in good health and CMV-seronegative. Both conserved end residues are part of each CDR3. The D gene is left open where the match is weak. Clone size, where shown, is once, few, many, or a class for clones that have expanded.

clone size: once
D gene: .
V gene: TRBV4-3
J gene: TRBJ2-3
CDR3 DNA: TGCGCCAGCAGTCCCGAGGGCGGTGCGAGTCATCTTGGTGGAGATACGCAGTATTTT
CDR3 protein: CASSPEGGASHLGGDTQYF

clone size: .
D gene: .
V gene: TRBV7-6
J gene: TRBJ2-7
CDR3 DNA: TGTGCCAGCAGCTTAAGTGGGGCCAGTTACGAGCAGTACTTC
CDR3 protein: CASSLSGASYEQYF

clone size: .
D gene: .
V gene: TRBV10-3
J gene: TRBJ2-3
CDR3 DNA: TGTGCCATCAGTGAGCGGGAGATCCCGACAGATACGCAGTATTTT
CDR3 protein: CAISEREIPTDTQYF

clone size: .
D gene: TRBD1
V gene: TRBV30
J gene: TRBJ2-5
CDR3 DNA: TGTGCCTGGAGTGACAGACAGGGGGCCGGGGAGACCCAGTACTTC
CDR3 protein: CAWSDRQGAGETQYF

clone size: .
D gene: .
V gene: TRBV27
J gene: TRBJ2-1
CDR3 DNA: TGTGCCAGCAGTTGGGAGATAAACAATGAGCAGTTCTTC
CDR3 protein: CASSWEINNEQFF

clone size: .
D gene: TRBD1
V gene: TRBV5-8
J gene: TRBJ1-5
CDR3 DNA: TGTGCCAGCAGCTTCGTAACAGGGGTTCAGCCCCAGCATTTT
CDR3 protein: CASSFVTGVQPQHF

clone size: .
D gene: .
V gene: TRBV4-3
J gene: TRBJ2-2
CDR3 DNA: TGCGCCAGCAGCCAAGATACACAGGGAGGGACCGGGGAGCTGTTTTTT
CDR3 protein: CASSQDTQGGTGELFF

clone size: .
D gene: .
V gene: TRBV7-8
J gene: TRBJ2-7
CDR3 DNA: TGTGCCAGCAGCTTAGCCGGGACTGATTACGAGCAGTACTTC
CDR3 protein: CASSLAGTDYEQYF

clone size: .
D gene: .
V gene: TRBV7-9
J gene: TRBJ2-7
CDR3 DNA: TGTGCCAGCAGCAACCCTTCCTCCGGGATCTACGAGCAGTACTTC
CDR3 protein: CASSNPSSGIYEQYF

clone size: .
D gene: .
V gene: TRBV30
J gene: TRBJ2-5
CDR3 DNA: TGTGCCTGGAGGAGGGGGGGTCGGGAGACCCAGTACTTC
CDR3 protein: CAWRRGGRETQYF

clone size: .
D gene: .
V gene: TRBV5-1
J gene: TRBJ2-3
CDR3 DNA: TGCGCCAGCAGCAAAACTATGTCTGATACGCAGTATTTT
CDR3 protein: CASSKTMSDTQYF

clone size: .
D gene: TRBD2
V gene: TRBV5-1
J gene: TRBJ2-1
CDR3 DNA: TGCGCCAGCAGCTTGGGCGGGGGGGCCTACAATGAGCAGTTCTTC
CDR3 protein: CASSLGGGAYNEQFF

clone size: .
D gene: .
V gene: TRBV11-2
J gene: TRBJ2-2
CDR3 DNA: TGTGCCAGCAGCTTAGTCCGCCCCGGCAGGGGGAACACCGGGGAGCTGTTTTTT
CDR3 protein: CASSLVRPGRGNTGELFF

clone size: .
D gene: TRBD2
V gene: TRBV7-3
J gene: TRBJ2-2
CDR3 DNA: TGTGCCAGCAGCCCACGGACTAGCGGGTGGTCCGGGGAGCTGTTTTTT
CDR3 protein: CASSPRTSGWSGELFF

clone size: .
D gene: .
V gene: TRBV19
J gene: TRBJ1-1
CDR3 DNA: TGTGCCAGTAGTATACATAACCAGGGGCGTGAAGCTTTCTTT
CDR3 protein: CASSIHNQGREAFF

clone size: .
D gene: .
V gene: TRBV7-8
J gene: TRBJ1-1
CDR3 DNA: TGTGCCAGCAGCTTAGTCAGCGGGATCTTGGGGACAACTGAAGCTTTCTTT
CDR3 protein: CASSLVSGILGTTEAFF

clone size: .
D gene: TRBD1
V gene: TRBV9
J gene: TRBJ1-5
CDR3 DNA: TGTGCCAGCAGCGCCACAGGGGTGAATCAGCCCCAGCATTTT
CDR3 protein: CASSATGVNQPQHF

clone size: .
D gene: .
V gene: TRBV5-1
J gene: TRBJ1-2
CDR3 DNA: TGCGCCAGCAGCAGCGACTATGGCTACACCTTC
CDR3 protein: CASSSDYGYTF

clone size: .
D gene: .
V gene: TRBV6-6
J gene: TRBJ1-1
CDR3 DNA: TGTGCCATCTCAACAGGAAACACTGAAGCTTTCTTT
CDR3 protein: CAISTGNTEAFF

clone size: .
D gene: .
V gene: TRBV6-5
J gene: TRBJ2-7
CDR3 DNA: TGTGCCAGCAGTTATCAGGGCTCCTACGAGCAGTACTTC
CDR3 protein: CASSYQGSYEQYF

clone size: .
D gene: .
V gene: TRBV4-3
J gene: TRBJ2-5
CDR3 DNA: TGCGCCAGCAGCCAAGAAGGAGCGGGCAAAGAGACCCAGTACTTC
CDR3 protein: CASSQEGAGKETQYF

clone size: once
D gene: TRBD1
V gene: TRBV7-7
J gene: TRBJ2-5
CDR3 DNA: TGTGCCAGCAGCTTCCCGACAGGGGGCGAGGAGACCCAGTACTTC
CDR3 protein: CASSFPTGGEETQYF

clone size: few
D gene: TRBD1
V gene: TRBV18
J gene: TRBJ2-7
CDR3 DNA: TGTGCCAGCTCAGCAGGGGGCCTGAGCTCCTACGAGCAGTACTTC
CDR3 protein: CASSAGGLSSYEQYF

clone size: once
D gene: .
V gene: TRBV6-5
J gene: TRBJ1-1
CDR3 DNA: TGTGCCAGCAGTCCCCAGGGGAACACTGAAGCTTTCTTT
CDR3 protein: CASSPQGNTEAFF

clone size: few
D gene: .
V gene: TRBV6-6
J gene: TRBJ1-1
CDR3 DNA: TGTGCCAGCAGTTATTCTACCACTGAAGCTTTCTTT
CDR3 protein: CASSYSTTEAFF

clone size: few
D gene: TRBD2
V gene: TRBV11-3
J gene: TRBJ2-1
CDR3 DNA: TGTGCCAGCAGCTTAAGGTGGGCGGGAGGCCTCTACAATGAGCAGTTCTTC
CDR3 protein: CASSLRWAGGLYNEQFF

clone size: once
D gene: TRBD2
V gene: TRBV5-1
J gene: TRBJ2-7
CDR3 DNA: TGCGCCAGCAGCTTGGTACCCAGCGGGAGGGCCAATCCCTACGAGCAGTACTTC
CDR3 protein: CASSLVPSGRANPYEQYF

clone size: .
D gene: TRBD1
V gene: TRBV4-1
J gene: TRBJ1-1
CDR3 DNA: TGCGCCAGCAGACTAAGGGGACAGGGGAACACTGAAGCTTTCTTT
CDR3 protein: CASRLRGQGNTEAFF

clone size: .
D gene: .
V gene: TRBV30
J gene: TRBJ2-2
CDR3 DNA: TGTGCCTGGAGCGCCGAGGAGGCTGGGGAGCTGTTTTTT
CDR3 protein: CAWSAEEAGELFF

clone size: once
D gene: .
V gene: TRBV4-1
J gene: TRBJ2-3
CDR3 DNA: TGCGCCAGCAGCCAAGGTTTAACTATCGAAAGCACAGATACGCAGTATTTT
CDR3 protein: CASSQGLTIESTDTQYF

clone size: .
D gene: TRBD1
V gene: TRBV18
J gene: TRBJ1-1
CDR3 DNA: TGTGCCAGCTCACCCAGTACCCGGACAGGGGAAACTTTCTTT
CDR3 protein: CASSPSTRTGETFF

clone size: .
D gene: TRBD2
V gene: TRBV10-3
J gene: TRBJ2-2
CDR3 DNA: TGTGCCATCAGTGAGTCCGGACTAGCGGGGACAACCGGGGAGCTGTTTTTT
CDR3 protein: CAISESGLAGTTGELFF

clone size: .
D gene: .
V gene: TRBV18
J gene: TRBJ2-7
CDR3 DNA: TGTGCCAGCTCATCAGGGGCGCAGAGCGAGCAGTACTTC
CDR3 protein: CASSSGAQSEQYF

clone size: .
D gene: TRBD2
V gene: TRBV19
J gene: TRBJ2-3
CDR3 DNA: TGTGCCAGTACCGCAAGCGGGGGCACAGATACGCAGTATTTT
CDR3 protein: CASTASGGTDTQYF

clone size: .
D gene: TRBD1
V gene: TRBV28
J gene: TRBJ1-5
CDR3 DNA: TGTGCCAGCAGTTTAGCAGGGGGCTGGCAGCCCCAGCATTTT
CDR3 protein: CASSLAGGWQPQHF

clone size: .
D gene: .
V gene: TRBV2
J gene: TRBJ2-5
CDR3 DNA: TGTGCCAGCACGGCGCGGCACCAAGAGACCCAGTACTTC
CDR3 protein: CASTARHQETQYF

clone size: .
D gene: .
V gene: TRBV4-2
J gene: TRBJ2-7
CDR3 DNA: TGTGCCAGCAGCCAGAGCCCAGGGTTCTACGAGCAGTACTTC
CDR3 protein: CASSQSPGFYEQYF

clone size: .
D gene: .
V gene: TRBV6-5
J gene: TRBJ2-2
CDR3 DNA: TGTGCCAGCGGCATTAACACCGGGGAGCTGTTTTTT
CDR3 protein: CASGINTGELFF

clone size: .
D gene: TRBD1
V gene: TRBV7-8
J gene: TRBJ1-4
CDR3 DNA: TGTGCCAGCAGACCCCAGACAGGGGGAGGAGGAAAACTGTTTTTT
CDR3 protein: CASRPQTGGGGKLFF

clone size: .
D gene: TRBD1
V gene: TRBV11-2
J gene: TRBJ2-2
CDR3 DNA: TGTGCCAGCAGCTCCAGGGGGCGGGACACCGGGGAGCTGTTTTTT
CDR3 protein: CASSSRGRDTGELFF